Listed below are T cell receptor beta chains from one sample, sequenced in a study of cytomegalovirus exposure and HLA in healthy donors. The repertoire was sequenced with immunoSEQ multiplex PCR; TCRdb's copy has only in-frame clones and lacks some. This table has more than 110,000 clones, 60% to 85% appearing once. Sequenced input: PBMCs. The receptors stem from a man younger than 35 in good health and CMV-seronegative. Both conserved end residues are part of each CDR3. D genes are given only for firm matches. Only part of the rows carry a size: once, few, many, or a class if the clone is expanded.

TRBJ1-1,TRBV19,once,.,TGTGCCAGTATAGGGGGTCTCTCCAACACTGAAGCTTTCTTT,CASIGGLSNTEAFF
TRBJ2-7,TRBV6-1,.,.,TGTGCCAGCAGTCGGGACATCTCCTACGAGCAGTACTTC,CASSRDISYEQYF
TRBJ2-7,TRBV7-8,.,.,TGTGCCAGCAGCTTTAGCTCGGTAGGGGGTTACGAGCAGTACTTC,CASSFSSVGGYEQYF
TRBJ2-3,TRBV7-2,once,.,TGTGCCAGCAGCCGGAGGACAGCGACAGATACGCAGTATTTT,CASSRRTATDTQYF
TRBJ1-5,TRBV2,.,.,TGTGCCAGCAGTGTTGTAGCGAAGGATCAGCCCCAGCATTTT,CASSVVAKDQPQHF
TRBJ1-5,TRBV5-5,.,.,TGTGCCTGCCCGGGTAGCAATCAGCCCCAGCATTTT,CACPGSNQPQHF
TRBJ2-1,TRBV6-6,.,TRBD2,TGTGCCAGCACCCGGGGGACTACCTACAATGAGCAGTTCTTC,CASTRGTTYNEQFF
TRBJ1-1,TRBV7-6,.,.,TGTGCCAGCAGCTTAGCGGCAGGGCCTAAGAACACTGAAGCTTTCTTT,CASSLAAGPKNTEAFF
TRBJ2-7,TRBV11-2,.,.,TGTGCCAGCAGCGGAGCCTTGGCCTCCTACGAGCAGTACTTC,CASSGALASYEQYF
TRBJ2-1,TRBV4-3,.,.,TGCGCCAGCAGTGTACAGGGAGGGCGCGGTGAGCAGTTCTTC,CASSVQGGRGEQFF
TRBJ1-2,TRBV7-9,.,TRBD1,TGTGCCAGCAGCTTACAGGGGGCGGTCTATGGCTACACCTTC,CASSLQGAVYGYTF
TRBJ1-1,TRBV18,.,.,TGTGCCAGCTCGCCGGGCGGGCCGATGAACACTGAAGCTTTCTTT,CASSPGGPMNTEAFF
TRBJ1-1,TRBV27,.,.,TGTGCCAGCAGTTTACATAGGAACACTGAAGCTTTCTTT,CASSLHRNTEAFF
TRBJ1-2,TRBV6-4,few,.,TGTGCCAGCAGTGACTCGCTGGGGGGCTATGGCTACACCTTC,CASSDSLGGYGYTF
TRBJ2-1,TRBV7-9,.,TRBD2,TGTGCCAGCAGCTTAGCGACTAGCGGGGGGAACAATGAGCAGTTCTTC,CASSLATSGGNNEQFF
TRBJ1-3,TRBV7-2,.,TRBD1,TGTGCCAGCAGCCCGGGACAGGGAAGAAACACCATATATTTT,CASSPGQGRNTIYF
TRBJ1-2,TRBV5-6,few,TRBD1,TGTGCCAGCAGCTTTCAGGGGGCTCGTGTCTATGGCTACACCTTC,CASSFQGARVYGYTF
TRBJ2-1,TRBV2,few,.,TGTGCCAGCAGCCCAGGGATGAGCTCCTACAATGAGCAGTTCTTC,CASSPGMSSYNEQFF
TRBJ2-2,TRBV29-1,.,.,TGCAGCGTTGGGCTTACCGGGGAGCTGTTTTTT,CSVGLTGELFF
TRBJ2-7,TRBV4-3,.,.,TGCGCCAGCAGCCAAGGTAGTGTGGCGGGCGAGCAGTACTTC,CASSQGSVAGEQYF
TRBJ1-1,TRBV7-9,.,.,TGTGCCAGCAGCTTAGCGAAGGCAGGGAAGACTGAAGCTTTCTTT,CASSLAKAGKTEAFF
TRBJ1-5,TRBV19,.,TRBD1,TGTGCCAGTATGTCTGGGACAGCGAATCAGCCCCAGCATTTT,CASMSGTANQPQHF
TRBJ1-6,TRBV18,.,.,TGTGCCAGCTCACCAGGGGGCACCTATAATTCACCCCTCCACTTT,CASSPGGTYNSPLHF
TRBJ2-7,TRBV5-8,.,.,TGTGCCAGCAGCTTCCTGACCGTCGCCAGAGAGGACGAGCAGTACTTC,CASSFLTVAREDEQYF
TRBJ1-1,TRBV7-9,.,.,TGTGCCAGCAGCTTAGGAGGCGGCGGGGCTAACACTGAAGCTTTCTTT,CASSLGGGGANTEAFF
TRBJ2-1,TRBV6-5,.,TRBD1,TGTGCCAGCAGTCGACTACAGGGGGCGCAGGATGAGCAGTTCTTC,CASSRLQGAQDEQFF
TRBJ1-5,TRBV30,.,TRBD1,TGTGCCTGGAGTAGGGGGCTGAGGGACAATCAGCCCCAGCATTTT,CAWSRGLRDNQPQHF
TRBJ2-7,TRBV7-2,.,TRBD2,TGTGCCAGCAGCTTTGTTAGCGGGGGGGCGGCGTCCTACGAGCAGTACTTC,CASSFVSGGAASYEQYF
TRBJ2-2,TRBV6-5,few,TRBD1,TGTGCCACGGGACAGGGTGCCGGGGAGCTGTTTTTT,CATGQGAGELFF
TRBJ1-5,TRBV6-1,.,TRBD1,TGTGCCAGCAGTGCGATACATGGGACAGGGGAGAATCAGCCCCAGCATTTT,CASSAIHGTGENQPQHF
TRBJ1-1,TRBV7-2,.,.,TGTGCCAGCAGCTTAGGGCGTATAGCCTTGAACACTGAAGCTTTCTTT,CASSLGRIALNTEAFF
TRBJ2-5,TRBV15,.,.,TGTGCCACCAGCTCCCGATTTGACTACCCGGAGACCCAGTACTTC,CATSSRFDYPETQYF
TRBJ1-5,TRBV7-2,.,TRBD1,TGTGCCAGCAGCTTAGTGGACAGGGGGCCGCAAGTCAATCAGCCCCAGCATTTT,CASSLVDRGPQVNQPQHF
TRBJ2-1,TRBV25-1,.,TRBD1,TGTGCCAGCAGTGGCTGGGACAGCAATTCCTACAATGAGCAGTTCTTC,CASSGWDSNSYNEQFF
TRBJ2-5,TRBV15,.,.,TGTGCCACCAGCAGAGTAGTGGAGACCCAGTACTTC,CATSRVVETQYF
TRBJ1-2,TRBV5-4,.,TRBD1,TGTGCCAGCAGCTTGGGGGGACAGGGGGAAAATCGCTACACCTTC,CASSLGGQGENRYTF
TRBJ2-7,TRBV27,.,.,TGTGCCAGCAGTTTTGGCTCAATCTACGAGCAGTACTTC,CASSFGSIYEQYF
TRBJ1-2,TRBV19,few,TRBD1,TGTGCCAGTAGTACAGGGGGCAGCGGCTATGGCTACACCTTC,CASSTGGSGYGYTF
TRBJ2-1,TRBV11-2,.,TRBD2,TGTGCCAGCAGCCTCGGGACTAGCGGGGGGAATGAGCAGTTCTTC,CASSLGTSGGNEQFF
TRBJ2-2,TRBV7-8,.,TRBD1,TGTGCCAGCAGCCCAGCCGGGACAGGGTTGACCGGGGAGCTGTTTTTT,CASSPAGTGLTGELFF
TRBJ2-2,TRBV18,few,.,TGTGCCAGCTCACTGGCAGGTGGAACCGGGGAGCTGTTTTTT,CASSLAGGTGELFF
TRBJ2-5,TRBV30,.,.,TGTGCCTGGAATAAACAGCATGGGACCCAGTACTTC,CAWNKQHGTQYF
TRBJ2-1,TRBV7-9,.,.,TGTGCCAGCAGCTTTAGTGAGCAGGGTCACAATGAGCAGTTCTTC,CASSFSEQGHNEQFF
TRBJ1-1,TRBV4-1,few,TRBD1,TGCGCCAGCAGCCATGGACAGGGAGGTTTCGCTGAAGCTTTCTTT,CASSHGQGGFAEAFF
TRBJ2-5,TRBV27,.,.,TGTGCCAGCAGGTTGACGGGCCAAGAGACCCAGTACTTC,CASRLTGQETQYF
TRBJ1-1,TRBV9,.,.,TGTGCCAGCAGCGCCCGAGACGGGGGGAACACTGAAGCTTTCTTT,CASSARDGGNTEAFF
TRBJ2-7,TRBV5-5,.,TRBD1,TGTGCCAGCAGCGGGGGACAGGTCTCCTACGAGCAGTACTTC,CASSGGQVSYEQYF
TRBJ1-6,TRBV11-1,.,.,TGTGCCAGCAGCTTGTGGACAGACGTAAAATCACCCCTCCACTTT,CASSLWTDVKSPLHF
TRBJ2-1,TRBV11-1,.,TRBD1,TGTGCCAGCAGCATCGAGGGGACAGCCACCTACAATGAGCAGTTCTTC,CASSIEGTATYNEQFF
TRBJ1-6,TRBV4-3,few,.,TGCGCCAGCAGCCAAGAGCACAGGGTTCTTTCACCCCTCCACTTT,CASSQEHRVLSPLHF
TRBJ2-7,TRBV4-3,few,.,TGCGCCAGCAGCCAAGTTGTTTCGTCCTACGAGCAGTACTTC,CASSQVVSSYEQYF
TRBJ1-1,TRBV2,.,.,TGTGCCAGCAGTGACGGAGGGAGCACTGAAGCTTTCTTT,CASSDGGSTEAFF
TRBJ1-1,TRBV7-9,.,.,TGTGCCAGCAGCCCCGCCTGGGGAGGGGACACTGAAGCTTTCTTT,CASSPAWGGDTEAFF